This T cell receptor (beta chain) is drawn from a study of blood T cell repertoires in COVID-19. In the study overall: The samples span acute and convalescent COVID-19 from the United States, Italy and Spain. The analysed material was cDNA or gDNA that came from T cells, B-cell-depleted T cells, or PBMCs.

CDR1 SGHRS and CDR2 YFSETQ come from the germline V gene. J lost 7 bases, V lost 0 bases, and 5 bases had no gene match. The CDR3 has 15 residues. As originally analysed: Nucleated cell counts were estimated from reference gene primer amplification. Repertoires were generated with immunoSEQ multiplex PCR, while TCRdb's copy carries only in-frame clones and drops some. V, J and clone size were drawn from that table, and D and trimming were deduced from the DNA. The sample has roughly 120,000 clones; roughly four fifths are singletons. This TCR was sampled from a man between 65 and 85 years old with acute or convalescent COVID-19. This chain uses TRBV5-1 with TRBJ1-2; 11 bases agree with TRBD1. The sample comprised peripheral blood. The DNA of the CDR3 is TGCGCCAGCAGCTTGGAACGGACAGGGGGCAGTGGCTACACCTTC. Translation: CASSLERTGGSGYTF.